Described below is a single T cell receptor (beta chain) sequence and its context. Antigen: not known. The sample belongs to a study of somatic mutations in cytotoxic T cells in rheumatoid arthritis. The data were produced by immunoSEQ multiplex PCR, yet TCRdb's version contains in-frame clones alone and is incomplete. The data hold under 7,500 clones, with 85% to 90% observed a single time. Study-wide results and limits: Patients with a largest CD8+ clone exceeding 20% of CD8+ cells numbered about an eighth of the roughly 60.

Germline V gene data show CDR1 as LNHDA and CDR2 as SQIVND (reference sequence). The CDR3 consists of 12 residues. The ends were cut back, 5 bases at V and 9 bases at J, with 14 bases in the middle. The sequenced sample was CD8+ T cells sorted from blood. This sequence was found in an older woman with rheumatoid arthritis. The chain is built from TRBV19 and TRBJ2-7, with D hard to call. This chain's CDR3 is CASSDPGFRQYF. The CDR3 nucleotides read TGTGCCAGTAGTGATCCCGGTTTCCGGCAGTACTTC.